This T cell receptor beta chain originates from a study of cytomegalovirus exposure and HLA in healthy donors. Findings of the study overall: CMV antigen specificity was confirmed in vitro for a few CMV-associated chains.

Germline assignment: CDR1 LNHNV and CDR2 YYDKDF (reference sequence). V was trimmed by 5 bases and J by 0 bases, leaving 10 bases between them. The length of the CDR3 is 14 residues. In the case of this clone: The antigen is undetermined.

Profiled with immunoSEQ multiplex PCR; TCRdb holds only in-frame clones, not every one. The repertoire includes about 180,000 clones, about 89% of them detected once, and 2% to 3% sits in the top ten. This TCR derives from a young man in good health and CMV-seropositive. The sequencing input was PBMCs. The V call is TRBV15, the J call TRBJ1-1; D unclear. The CDR3 is CATSPRRVNTEAFF. The CDR3, as DNA: TGTGCCACCAGCCCCCGGAGGGTGAACACTGAAGCTTTCTTT.